This T cell receptor (beta chain) was retrieved from a study of tissue T cells after allogeneic stem cell transplantation. Study conclusions and caveats: Shared clones across patients were few; motif clustering revealed tissue-specific shared signatures. Within patients, tissue anatomy strongly shaped TCR repertoire composition.

Only one count was recorded for this clone. Its target is not known. Median post-mortem interval was approximately ten hours for GI, liver, skin and lymphoid tissues. TCRbeta CDR3 was sequenced at survey depth with template counts. The repertoire was sequenced with immunoSEQ multiplex PCR; TCRdb's copy has only in-frame clones and lacks some. The repertoire holds about 24,000 clones, with around 70% as singletons. Germline V gene sequence: CDR1 SGHTA, CDR2 FQGNSA. This CDR3 spans 17 amino acids. The V end lost 2 bases, the J end lost 4 bases, and 17 bases lay between the germline ends. The sample was tissue from the ileum, taken at autopsy. This receptor was obtained from a female donor older than 55 with lung cancer. V usage is TRBV7-2 and J usage is TRBJ2-2; D unresolved. This chain's CDR3 is CASSLSPLGQITGELFF. The CDR3 nucleotides read TGTGCCAGCAGCTTAAGCCCCCTCGGTCAGATCACCGGGGAGCTGTTTTTT.